This entry lists 15 T cell receptor beta chains sequenced from one sample in a study of CD8 T cells in ankylosing spondylitis. One entry per CDR3 protein, called by TCRdb with MiXCR from the 5' RACE reads. The sample holds 150,000 to 200,000 distinct CDR3 sequences, approximately 20% seen once. The sequenced sample consisted of blood, either unsorted or a sorted T cell fraction (not recorded which). Receptors were obtained from a male donor with ankylosing spondylitis or in good health (not recorded which).

This clonotype has a handful of counts. The V and J genes are TRBV2 and TRBJ2-5; the match to TRBD1 covers 7 bases. Germline-derived CDR1 and CDR2 are SNHLY and FYNNEI. The junction had 4 bases not matched to a gene; V was cut back by 8 bases and J by 1 base. The CDR3 is made up of 13 amino acids. Here the CDR3 DNA reads TGTGCCAGCGTAGGACAGGTCCAAGAGACCCAGTACTTC. Protein: CASVGQVQETQYF.

This chain connects TRBV7-2 to TRBJ2-7; 9 bases line up with TRBD2. The CDR3 extends over 15 amino acids. The V segment lost 2 bases and the J segment 5 bases; nucleotides outside the gene matches: 7. From germline, CDR1 is SGHTA and CDR2 FQGNSA. CDR3 bases: TGTGCCAGCAGCTTAACGGCGGGAGGGCCGAACGAGCAGTACTTC. This encodes CASSLTAGGPNEQYF.

This clonotype was seen at least ten times. The CDR3 sequence: CASSFRAGNTEAFF. The CDR3 nucleotides read TGCGCCAGCAGCTTTCGGGCGGGTAACACTGAAGCTTTCTTT. The chain is built from TRBV5-1 and TRBJ1-1; no firm D call. The CDR3 consists of 14 residues. The V gene lost 2 bases and the J gene lost 2 bases, with 10 bases spanning the gap. CDR1 and CDR2 from the germline V gene are SGHRS and YFSETQ.

This clonotype occurred many times. The chain employs TRBV5-1 and TRBJ1-5, with D unclear. From germline, CDR1 is SGHRS and CDR2 YFSETQ. CDR3 length: 14 amino acids. The V end was cut by 4 bases, the J end by 5 bases, with 13 bases between. The CDR3 DNA sequence: TGCGCCAGCAGCCCATCCGGCCTGGATCAGCCCCAGCATTTT. Amino acid sequence: CASSPSGLDQPQHF.

This clonotype was observed many times. The V call is TRBV29-1, the J call TRBJ2-5, with D perhaps TRBD1 (6 bases). V lost 7 bases and J lost 4, with 16 bases in between. The CDR3 contains 13 residues. From germline, CDR1 is SQVTM and CDR2 ANQGSEA. DNA for the CDR3: TGCAGCGCCGTGGACAGTTCCCCAGAGACCCAGTACTTC. Protein sequence: CSAVDSSPETQYF.

This clonotype was detected many times. The rearrangement joins TRBV11-2 to TRBJ1-1; D perhaps matches TRBD1 (5 bases). The CDR3 is 13 residues long. Germline V gene lookup returns CDR1 SGHAT and CDR2 FQNNGV. V shed 6 bases and J shed 4 bases, with 12 bases lying between them. The CDR3 reads CASSSQGSTEAFF. The CDR3 nucleotides are TGTGCCAGCAGTTCCCAGGGTTCCACTGAAGCTTTCTTT.

This clonotype was observed a handful of times. The chain couples TRBV11-3 to TRBJ2-3; D is tentatively TRBD1 or TRBD2 (5 bases each). Germline-derived CDR1 and CDR2 are SGHNT and YENEEA. The V gene lost 0 bases and the J gene lost 1 base, with 14 bases spanning the gap. CDR3 size: 17 residues. The CDR3 loop is CASSLDRWGSGTDTQYF. CDR3 DNA: TGTGCCAGCAGCTTAGATAGGTGGGGGTCGGGCACAGATACGCAGTATTTT. The whole variable domain, remainder taken from reference TRBV11-3 and TRBJ2-3, is EAGVVQSPRYKIIEKKQPVAFWCNPISGHNTLYWYLQNLGQGPELLIRYENEEAVDDSQLPKDRFSAERLKGVDSTLKIQPAELGDSAVYLCASSLDRWGSGTDTQYFGPGTRLTVL.

This chain links TRBV4-2 with TRBJ2-2, with D unclear. Germline CDR1 is LGHNA and CDR2 is YNFKEQ. The germline V and J ends were trimmed by 10 bases and 6 bases, with 18 bases remaining between them. The CDR3 covers 14 residues. The CDR3 loop reads CAMGPRTLSGELFF. DNA of the CDR3: TGTGCCATGGGCCCCCGGACCCTCTCCGGGGAGCTGTTTTTT.

There are a few counts of this clonotype. The chain carries TRBV12-3 or TRBV12-4 and TRBJ2-3, with a tentative D call TRBD2 (6 bases). The CDR3 extends over 14 amino acids. Trimming removed 5 bases at V and 4 bases at J, with 13 bases between. CDR3: CASSTGTGADTQYF. For the CDR3, the DNA is TGTGCCAGCAGTACCGGGACGGGAGCAGATACGCAGTATTTT.

On this clonotype itself: This clone may be a read error of a much larger clone one base away. This chain joins TRBV5-1 and TRBJ2-1, with 7 bases that match TRBD1. Germline-derived CDR1 and CDR2 are SGHRS and YFSETQ. The CDR3 totals 16 residues. CDR3 sequence: CASSVPLGQRYNKQFF. DNA of the CDR3: TGCGCCAGCAGCGTGCCCTTGGGACAGCGCTACAATAAGCAGTTCTTC.

This rearrangement joins TRBV6-1 to TRBJ1-1; D may be TRBD1 (6 bases). Germline CDR1 MNHNS, CDR2 SASEGT. The germline V and J ends were trimmed by 6 bases and 1 base, with 9 bases remaining between them. This CDR3 is 13 amino acids long. CDR3 amino acids: CASRSTGNTEAFF. The CDR3 bases are TGTGCCAGCAGATCGACAGGGAACACTGAAGCTTTCTTT.

This clonotype occurred many times. This rearrangement joins TRBV5-1 to TRBJ2-1, with TRBD2 matching 7 bases. Per germline, CDR1 SGHRS and CDR2 YFSETQ. The CDR3 runs to 17 residues. The junction had 15 bases not matched to a gene; V was cut back by 1 base and J by 8 bases. The CDR3 loop reads CASSLSSVGGSLDEQFF. As DNA, the CDR3 is TGCGCCAGCAGCTTGAGTAGCGTGGGCGGGAGTCTTGATGAGCAGTTCTTC.

This clonotype was recorded many times. This sequence joins TRBV12-3 or TRBV12-4 and TRBJ1-6, with 7 bases identical to TRBD1. There are 14 residues in the CDR3. V shed 6 bases, J shed 6 bases, and the junction held 5 bases outside the gene matches. The CDR3 loop reads CASRHRGFNSPLHF. As DNA, the CDR3 is TGTGCCAGCAGACACAGGGGTTTTAATTCACCCCTCCACTTT.

This clonotype showed up many times. The chain carries TRBV5-1 and TRBJ2-5, with 8 bases aligning to TRBD2. Germline V gene sequence: CDR1 SGHRS, CDR2 YFSETQ. The CDR3 covers 13 residues. Trimming took 4 bases from V and 3 from J; bases not matched to a gene: 2. This CDR3 reads CASSPAGEETQYF. The DNA of the CDR3 is TGCGCCAGCAGCCCAGCGGGGGAAGAGACCCAGTACTTC.

This chain links TRBV28 with TRBJ2-3; D not resolved. Germline loops: CDR1 MDHEN, CDR2 SYDVKM. The CDR3 is made up of 15 amino acids. V lost 4 bases and J 2 bases, leaving 13 bases between the germline ends. The CDR3 loop is CASSSPPDLTDTQYF. CDR3 bases: TGTGCCAGCAGTTCCCCGCCTGACCTCACAGATACGCAGTATTTT.